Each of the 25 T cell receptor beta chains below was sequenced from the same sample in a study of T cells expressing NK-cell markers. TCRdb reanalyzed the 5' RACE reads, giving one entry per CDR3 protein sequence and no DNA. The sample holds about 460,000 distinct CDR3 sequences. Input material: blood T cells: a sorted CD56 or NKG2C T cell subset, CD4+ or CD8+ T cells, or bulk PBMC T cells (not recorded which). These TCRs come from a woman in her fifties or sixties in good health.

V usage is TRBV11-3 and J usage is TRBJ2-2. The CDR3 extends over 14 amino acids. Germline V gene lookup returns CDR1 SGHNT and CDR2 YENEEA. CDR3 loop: CASSPLGSGGELFF.

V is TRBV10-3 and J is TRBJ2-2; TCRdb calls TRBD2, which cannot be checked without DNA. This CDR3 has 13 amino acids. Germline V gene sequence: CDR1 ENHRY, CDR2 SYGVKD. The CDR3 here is CAIALAGTGELFF.

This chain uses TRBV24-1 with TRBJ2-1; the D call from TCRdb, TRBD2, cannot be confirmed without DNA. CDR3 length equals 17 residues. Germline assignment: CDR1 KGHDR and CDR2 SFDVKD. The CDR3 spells CATSERSGLAGINEQFF.

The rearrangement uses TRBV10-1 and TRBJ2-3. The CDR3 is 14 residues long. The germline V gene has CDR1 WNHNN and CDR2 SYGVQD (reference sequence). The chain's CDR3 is CASSDPSLTDTQYF.

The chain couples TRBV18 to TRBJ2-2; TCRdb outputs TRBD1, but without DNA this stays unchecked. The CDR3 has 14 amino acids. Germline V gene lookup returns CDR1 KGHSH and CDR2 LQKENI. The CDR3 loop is CASSRTGNTGELFF.

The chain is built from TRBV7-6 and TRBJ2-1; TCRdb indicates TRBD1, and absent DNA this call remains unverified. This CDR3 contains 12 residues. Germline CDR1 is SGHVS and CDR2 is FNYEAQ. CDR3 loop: CASSSDLSRGFF.

The chain's CDR3 is CASSISRMNTGELFF. The rearrangement links TRBV19 to TRBJ2-2; TCRdb gives TRBD1 as the D gene, but with no DNA this cannot be confirmed. This CDR3 has 15 amino acids. The germline V gene encodes CDR1 LNHDA and CDR2 SQIVND (reference sequence). Complete variable domain (other parts from reference TRBV19 and TRBJ2-2): DGGITQSPKYLFRKEGQNVTLSCEQNLNHDAMYWYRQDPGQGLRLIYYSQIVNDFQKGDIAEGYSVSREKKESFPLTVTSAQKNPTAFYLCASSISRMNTGELFFGEGSRLTVL.

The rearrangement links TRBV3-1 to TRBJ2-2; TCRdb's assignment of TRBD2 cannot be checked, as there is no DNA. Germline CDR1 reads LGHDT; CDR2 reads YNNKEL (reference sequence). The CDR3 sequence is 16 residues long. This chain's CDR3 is CASSQGISGRTGELFF.

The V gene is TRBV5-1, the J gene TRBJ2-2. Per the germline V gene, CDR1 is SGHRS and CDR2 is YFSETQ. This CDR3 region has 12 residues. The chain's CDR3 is CASRLGSGELFF.

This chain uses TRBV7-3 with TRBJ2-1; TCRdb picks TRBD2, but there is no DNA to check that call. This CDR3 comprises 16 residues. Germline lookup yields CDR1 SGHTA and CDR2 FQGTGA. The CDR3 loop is CASRLEAGGPGNEQFF.

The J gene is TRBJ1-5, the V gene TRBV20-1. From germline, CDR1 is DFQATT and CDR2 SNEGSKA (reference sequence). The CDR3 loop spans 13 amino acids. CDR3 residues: CSARAERRAPQHF.

The CDR3 sequence: CATSRDWAVTQHF. The chain is built from TRBV15 and TRBJ1-5. The CDR3 is 13 amino acids. CDR1 is LNHNV, CDR2 YYDKDF, per germline (reference sequence).

The CDR3 is CASSLKAAGALADTQYF. The gene calls are TRBV7-9 and TRBJ2-3; TCRdb selects TRBD2, and the lack of DNA leaves this call unchecked. CDR3 length equals 17 residues. Germline V CDR1 and CDR2: SEHNR, FQNEAQ (reference sequence).

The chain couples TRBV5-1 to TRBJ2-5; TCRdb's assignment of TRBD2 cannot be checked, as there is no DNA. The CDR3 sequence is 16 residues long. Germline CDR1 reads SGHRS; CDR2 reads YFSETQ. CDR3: CASSLLSENLQETQYF.

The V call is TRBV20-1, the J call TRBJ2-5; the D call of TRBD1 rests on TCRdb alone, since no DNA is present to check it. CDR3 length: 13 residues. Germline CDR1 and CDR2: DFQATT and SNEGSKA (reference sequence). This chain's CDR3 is CSALGQVQETQYF.

The CDR3 spells CASSQGTSKGIQYF. The chain joins TRBV3-1 to TRBJ2-4. The CDR3 has 14 amino acids. Germline CDR1 LGHDT, CDR2 YNNKEL (reference sequence).

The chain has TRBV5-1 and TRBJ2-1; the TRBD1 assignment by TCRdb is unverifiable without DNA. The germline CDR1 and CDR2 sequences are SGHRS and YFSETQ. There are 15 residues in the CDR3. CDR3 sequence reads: CASSPGQGRMDEQFF.

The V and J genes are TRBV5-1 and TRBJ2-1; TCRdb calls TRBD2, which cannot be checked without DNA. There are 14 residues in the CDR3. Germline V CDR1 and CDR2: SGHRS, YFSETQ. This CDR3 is CASSQRTSGVEQFF.

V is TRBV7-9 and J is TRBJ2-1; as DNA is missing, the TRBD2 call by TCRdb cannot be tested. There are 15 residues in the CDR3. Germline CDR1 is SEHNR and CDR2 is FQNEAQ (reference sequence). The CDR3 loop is CASSLLAGGPGEQFF. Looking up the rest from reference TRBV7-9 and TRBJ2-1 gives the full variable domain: DTGVSQNPRHKITKRGQNVTFRCDPISEHNRLYWYRQTLGQGPEFLTYFQNEAQLEKSRLLSDRFSAERPKGSFSTLEIQRTEQGDSAMYLCASSLLAGGPGEQFFGPGTRLTVL.

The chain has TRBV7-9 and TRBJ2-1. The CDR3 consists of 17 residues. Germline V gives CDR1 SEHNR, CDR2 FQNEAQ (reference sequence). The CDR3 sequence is CASSLAVWGSSSNEQFF.

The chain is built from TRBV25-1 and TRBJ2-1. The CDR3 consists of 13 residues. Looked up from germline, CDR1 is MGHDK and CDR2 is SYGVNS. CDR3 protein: CASSNVGVNEQFF.

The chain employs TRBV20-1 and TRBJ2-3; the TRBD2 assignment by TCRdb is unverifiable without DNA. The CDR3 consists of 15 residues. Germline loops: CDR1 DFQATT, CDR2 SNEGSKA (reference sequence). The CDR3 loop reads CSARDPARAGDTQYF.

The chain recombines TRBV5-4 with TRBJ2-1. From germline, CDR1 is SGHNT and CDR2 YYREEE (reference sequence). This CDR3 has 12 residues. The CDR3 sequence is CASSPNFNEQFF.

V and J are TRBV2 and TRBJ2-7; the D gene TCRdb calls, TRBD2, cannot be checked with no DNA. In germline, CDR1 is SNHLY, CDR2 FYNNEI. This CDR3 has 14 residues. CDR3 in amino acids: CASYRDLRTYEQYF.

The CDR3 spells CASSLLSGGEANVLTF. The chain is built from TRBV18 and TRBJ2-6. The CDR3 is 16 amino acids. Per the germline V gene, CDR1 is KGHSH and CDR2 is LQKENI.